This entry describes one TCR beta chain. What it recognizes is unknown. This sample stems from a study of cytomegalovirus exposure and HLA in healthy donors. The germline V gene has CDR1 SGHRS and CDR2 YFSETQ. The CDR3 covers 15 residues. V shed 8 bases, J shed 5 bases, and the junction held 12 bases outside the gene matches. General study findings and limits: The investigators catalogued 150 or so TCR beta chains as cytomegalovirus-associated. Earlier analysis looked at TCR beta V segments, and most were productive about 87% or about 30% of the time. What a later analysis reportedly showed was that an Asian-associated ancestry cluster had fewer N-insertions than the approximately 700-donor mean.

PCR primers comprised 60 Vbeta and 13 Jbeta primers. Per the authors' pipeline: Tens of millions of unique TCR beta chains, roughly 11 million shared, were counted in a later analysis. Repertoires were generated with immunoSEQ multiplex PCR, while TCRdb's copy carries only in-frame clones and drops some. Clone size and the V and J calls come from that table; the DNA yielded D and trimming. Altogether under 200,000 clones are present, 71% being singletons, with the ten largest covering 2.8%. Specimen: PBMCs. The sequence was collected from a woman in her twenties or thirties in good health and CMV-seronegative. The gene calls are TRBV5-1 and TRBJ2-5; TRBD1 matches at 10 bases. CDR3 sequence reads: CASVSTGQGSETQYF. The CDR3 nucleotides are TGCGCCAGTGTCTCGACGGGACAGGGGTCGGAGACCCAGTACTTC. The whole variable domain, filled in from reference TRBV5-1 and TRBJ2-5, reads KAGVTQTPRYLIKTRGQQVTLSCSPISGHRSVSWYQQTPGQGLQFLFEYFSETQRNKGNFPGRFSGRQFSNSRSEMNVSTLELGDSALYLCASVSTGQGSETQYFGPGTRLLVL.